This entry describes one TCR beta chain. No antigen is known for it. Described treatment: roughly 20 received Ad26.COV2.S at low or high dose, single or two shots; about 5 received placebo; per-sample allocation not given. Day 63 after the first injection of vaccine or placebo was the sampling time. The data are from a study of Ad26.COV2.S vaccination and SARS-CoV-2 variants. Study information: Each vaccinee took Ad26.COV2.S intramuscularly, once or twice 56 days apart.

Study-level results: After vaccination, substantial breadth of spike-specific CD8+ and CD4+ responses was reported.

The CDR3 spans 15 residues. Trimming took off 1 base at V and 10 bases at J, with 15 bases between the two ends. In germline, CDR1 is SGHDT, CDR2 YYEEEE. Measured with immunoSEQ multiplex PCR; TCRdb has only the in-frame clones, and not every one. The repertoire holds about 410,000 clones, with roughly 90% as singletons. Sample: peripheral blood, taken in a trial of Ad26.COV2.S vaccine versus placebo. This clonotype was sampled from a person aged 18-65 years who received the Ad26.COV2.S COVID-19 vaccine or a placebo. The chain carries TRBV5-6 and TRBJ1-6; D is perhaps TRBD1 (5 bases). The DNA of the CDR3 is TGTGCCAGCAGCTTGACTGGGGCAGGGAGGTCACCCCTCCACTTT. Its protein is CASSLTGAGRSPLHF.